This TCR beta chain was profiled in a study of response to subunit inactivated influenza vaccine. Study-wide points: Each seasonal influenza vaccination recruits few new T cells, the authors suggested.

Trimming cost V 2 bases and J 5 bases, with 13 bases left between them. The CDR3 is made up of 14 amino acids. Germline lookup yields CDR1 SGHRS and CDR2 YFSETQ. TCRdb itself ran the RT-PCR reads through MiXCR, one entry per CDR3 protein. Of hundreds of thousands of distinct CDR3 sequences in the sample, around 8% were seen once. This clonotype was seen at least ten times. Its antigen is not identified. Source: PBMCs from blood, taken 23 months after vaccination. The rearrangement links TRBV5-1 to TRBJ1-1; TRBD1 might be the D (6 bases). This sequence originates from a man between 50 and 69 years old who received an inactivated influenza vaccine. The CDR3 bases are TGCGCCAGCAGCTTATCAGGGGCGAGAACTGAAGCTTTCTTT. Protein product: CASSLSGARTEAFF.